This T cell receptor (beta chain) is from a study of shared clonotypes between healthy human individuals. Study-wide background: A couple of women and a few men aged 18 to 49 made up the donors. Findings of the study overall: How much donors shared clonotypes was expected to be affected by sequencing depth.

Comment on this clone: Its target is not known.

TCRdb's table, derived via immunoSEQ multiplex PCR, lists solely in-frame clones and lacks some. The sample gives approximately 510,000 clones, 70% to 80% of which show up once; around 13% is in the top ten. Unmatched junction bases numbered 9, after V lost 9 bases and J lost 6 bases. The CDR3 is 13 residues long. Germline values: CDR1 MDHEN, CDR2 SYDVKM. The specimen was PBMCs. The chain employs TRBV28 and TRBJ1-1; TRBD1 aligns across 8 bases. This TCR came from a woman aged 40 to 50 in good health. Some clones in this sample may be carry-over from other donors' samples. DNA for the CDR3: TGTGCCAGTGCAGGGGGCTACTCTGCTGAAGCTTTCTTT. Its translation: CASAGGYSAEAFF.